These 11 T cell receptor beta chains originate from one sample sequenced in a study of blood T cell repertoires in COVID-19. Generated by immunoSEQ multiplex PCR, the TCRdb table keeps only in-frame clones and is missing some. Of tens of thousands of clones in the sample, more than 85% were seen once. Sequenced: peripheral blood. The receptors shown here come from a woman aged 55-75 years with active COVID-19.

The chain links TRBV30 to TRBJ2-3, with a possible D match to TRBD1 (6 bases). Deletions cut 4 bases from V and 3 bases from J, with 11 bases between. The germline V gene encodes CDR1 GTSNPN and CDR2 SVGIG (reference sequence). This CDR3 comprises 13 residues. Here the CDR3 reads CAWTHRATDTQYF. The CDR3 DNA follows: TGTGCCTGGACGCACAGGGCGACAGATACGCAGTATTTT.

On this clone itself: It is unclear where the CDR3 begins or ends on the DNA, so no DNA is shown, and the CDR3 is as TCRdb lists it. V usage is TRBV28 and J usage is TRBJ2-1; the table calls TRBD1, which could not be checked here. Germline CDR1 MDHEN, CDR2 SYDVKM. Ends included, the CDR3 has 14 residues. CDR3 sequence reads: CASSFGQGIWQRFF.

J is TRBJ1-2 and V is TRBV2; tentative D call: TRBD1 (6 bases). The V gene's germline CDR1 is SNHLY and CDR2 FYNNEI. The V gene lost 4 bases and the J gene lost 14 bases, with 20 bases spanning the gap. The CDR3 runs 13 residues. As DNA, the CDR3 is TGTGCCAGCAGTGGTTTCCGGGACACCCTCTCTACCTTC. Translated, it gives CASSGFRDTLSTF.

The chain carries TRBV5-5 and TRBJ2-5; 9 nucleotides match TRBD2. V was clipped by 0 bases and J by 4 bases; unmatched bases: 4. The CDR3 has 15 residues. Per germline, CDR1 SGHKS and CDR2 YYEKEE (reference sequence). CDR3 sequence reads: CASSLEVLAGETQYF. The CDR3 DNA reads as TGTGCCAGCAGCTTGGAGGTACTAGCGGGAGAGACCCAGTACTTC.

The J gene is TRBJ2-3, the V gene TRBV11-2, with 10 positions matching TRBD1. The CDR3 totals 14 residues. CDR1 and CDR2 (germline): SGHAT, FQNNGV. V was pared by 5 bases and J by 8 bases, with 7 bases of the junction left unmatched. CDR3 in DNA: TGTGCCAGCAGCCCGCGGACAGGGGGGGGTACGCAGTATTTT. Amino acid sequence: CASSPRTGGGTQYF.

The gene calls are TRBV4-1 and TRBJ2-7, with 8 bases matching TRBD1. Trimming removed 2 bases from V and 4 bases from J; junction bases left unmatched: 13. Looked up from germline, CDR1 is MGHRA and CDR2 is YSYEKL. The CDR3 loop spans 17 amino acids. As DNA, the CDR3 is TGCGCCAGCAGCCAAAAGAGGACCGGGACAGGAATTTACGAGCAGTACTTC. Its protein product is CASSQKRTGTGIYEQYF.

The rearrangement links TRBV28 to TRBJ2-1, with D possibly being TRBD2 (5 bases). Germline V gene sequence: CDR1 MDHEN, CDR2 SYDVKM. The CDR3 has 17 residues. V dropped 2 bases and J dropped 7 bases, with 21 bases sitting between them. The CDR3, as DNA: TGTGCCAGCAGTTTACTGTTGGGGAGAATGAAGGGAAATGAGCAGTTCTTC. It codes for CASSLLLGRMKGNEQFF.

The chain links TRBV7-9 to TRBJ1-5; tentative D call: TRBD1 (6 bases). The length of the CDR3 is 15 residues. Trimming removed 0 bases from V and 1 base from J, with 7 bases in between. The germline gives CDR1 SEHNR, CDR2 FQNEAQ (reference sequence). CDR3 coding DNA: TGTGCCAGCAGCTTAGCGGGGGCAAGCAATCAGCCCCAGCATTTT. The encoded protein is CASSLAGASNQPQHF. Drawing the rest from reference TRBV7-9 and TRBJ1-5, the complete variable domain is DTGVSQNPRHKITKRGQNVTFRCDPISEHNRLYWYRQTLGQGPEFLTYFQNEAQLEKSRLLSDRFSAERPKGSFSTLEIQRTEQGDSAMYLCASSLAGASNQPQHFGDGTRLSIL.

The sample holds one count of this clone. V usage is TRBV5-6 and J usage is TRBJ2-7; 10 positions match TRBD2. CDR3 length: 15 residues. With 2 bases clipped from V and 2 bases from J, the junction kept 4 bases outside the gene matches. CDR1 is SGHDT and CDR2 is YYEEEE in the germline V gene. The chain's CDR3 is CASSFRTSGTYEQYF. The DNA of the CDR3 is TGTGCCAGCAGCTTTAGGACTAGCGGTACCTACGAGCAGTACTTC.

V gene TRBV6-1 combines with J gene TRBJ2-1; 8 positions match TRBD1. CDR3 length: 17 residues. Trimming took 4 bases from V and 1 from J; bases not matched to a gene: 9. Germline CDR1 is MNHNS and CDR2 is SASEGT. The CDR3 coding sequence is TGTGCCAGCAGTGGGACAAATACAGGGGGTTCCTACAATGAGCAGTTCTTC. This encodes CASSGTNTGGSYNEQFF.

This chain uses TRBV6-5 with TRBJ2-7; no firm D call. Germline CDR1 is MNHEY and CDR2 is SVGAGI. Trimming stripped 5 bases from V and 6 bases from J, with 17 bases between. The CDR3 is 14 residues long. CDR3 nucleotide sequence: TGTGCCAGCAGTCCCGCTTTCAGTGGTTCCGAGCAGTACTTC. It yields the protein CASSPAFSGSEQYF.